Below are 23 T cell receptor beta chains sequenced from a single sample in a study of blood T cell repertoires in COVID-19. Assay: immunoSEQ multiplex PCR; the TCRdb copy retains only in-frame clones and omits some. Among roughly 200,000 clones listed, less than 90% were seen once. Sequencing was carried out using peripheral blood. Source of these receptors: a man aged 70-80 years with acute or convalescent COVID-19.

The genes are TRBV12-3 or TRBV12-4 and TRBJ1-5; no clear D gene. The CDR3 consists of 13 residues. The V gene lost 6 bases and the J gene lost 5 bases, with 11 bases spanning the gap. CDR3 residues: CASSLQRYQPQHF. For the CDR3, the DNA is TGTGCCAGCAGCTTACAGCGTTATCAGCCCCAGCATTTT.

The chain links TRBV10-3 to TRBJ1-3; possibly TRBD1 for D (6 bases). Germline V gene data show CDR1 as ENHRY and CDR2 as SYGVKD. Trimming left V 6 bases short and J 2 bases short, with 14 bases between. The CDR3 spans 15 residues. CDR3 amino acids: CAIRKQGPTGNTIYF. The CDR3 region has the DNA TGTGCCATCAGGAAACAGGGCCCCACTGGAAACACCATATATTTT.

This clone was recorded only once. V is TRBV2 and J is TRBJ1-5; no reliable D call. Germline-derived CDR1 and CDR2 are SNHLY and FYNNEI. V lost 3 bases to trimming and J lost 5 bases, with 8 bases between them. The CDR3 is made up of 13 amino acids. CDR3 region: CASSDNRDQPQHF. In nucleotides, the CDR3 is TGTGCCAGCAGTGACAATCGGGATCAGCCCCAGCATTTT.

The chain joins TRBV7-2 to TRBJ1-5, with 10 nucleotides matching TRBD1. This CDR3 has 15 amino acids. Germline-derived CDR1 and CDR2 are SGHTA and FQGNSA. V shed 5 bases, J shed 5 bases, and the junction held 6 bases outside the gene matches. The DNA of the CDR3 is TGTGCCAGCAGCGTGAGGACAGGGGGAGATCAGCCCCAGCATTTT. This sequence encodes CASSVRTGGDQPQHF.

The chain combines TRBV28 with TRBJ2-3, with TRBD2 as a possible D gene (5 bases). V lost 6 bases and J lost 3, with 10 bases in between. The CDR3 totals 13 residues. Germline V lookup: CDR1 MDHEN, CDR2 SYDVKM. The CDR3 sequence is CASRGSGTDTQYF. In DNA, the CDR3 is TGTGCCAGCAGGGGGTCGGGGACAGATACGCAGTATTTT. Full variable domain (missing parts from reference TRBV28 and TRBJ2-3): DVKVTQSSRYLVKRTGEKVFLECVQDMDHENMFWYRQDPGLGLRLIYFSYDVKMKEKGDIPEGYSVSREKKERFSLILESASTNQTSMYLCASRGSGTDTQYFGPGTRLTVL.

The chain links TRBV10-3 to TRBJ1-1; TRBD1 agrees at 9 bases. Looked up from germline, CDR1 is ENHRY and CDR2 is SYGVKD. V shed 5 bases, J shed 5 bases, and the junction held 6 bases outside the gene matches. The CDR3 has 14 residues. The CDR3 DNA reads TGTGCCATCAGTCTACAGGGGGCGAAAACTGAAGCTTTCTTT. It translates to CAISLQGAKTEAFF.

This chain joins TRBV7-2 and TRBJ1-5, with D possibly being TRBD1 (6 bases). This CDR3 comprises 17 residues. In germline, CDR1 is SGHTA, CDR2 FQGNSA. The ends were cut back, 1 base at V and 1 base at J, with 14 bases in the middle. The CDR3 sequence is CASSLDWGLGSNQPQHF. The CDR3 DNA reads as TGTGCCAGCAGCTTAGACTGGGGGCTAGGGAGCAATCAGCCCCAGCATTTT.

Only one count was recorded for this clone. CDR3 in amino acids: CASSLFGTVSGNTIYF. In DNA, the CDR3 is TGCGCCAGCAGCTTGTTTGGGACAGTCTCTGGAAACACCATATATTTT. The V gene is TRBV5-1, the J gene TRBJ1-3; 7 bases are shared with TRBD1. Trimming removed 1 base from V and 0 bases from J; junction bases left unmatched: 4. Per the germline V gene, CDR1 is SGHRS and CDR2 is YFSETQ. The CDR3 covers 16 residues.

This clone was found once. The V gene is TRBV6-6, the J gene TRBJ2-7; TRBD2 agrees at 8 bases. The CDR3 is made up of 15 amino acids. Looked up from germline, CDR1 is MNHNY and CDR2 is SVGAGI (reference sequence). With V trimmed by 5 bases and J by 2 bases, 8 bases remained unmatched. This CDR3 is CASSLPVAGPYEQYF. DNA for the CDR3: TGTGCCAGCAGTCTTCCCGTAGCGGGGCCCTACGAGCAGTACTTC.

The chain recombines TRBV11-1 with TRBJ2-2, with 8 bases that match TRBD1. Germline-derived CDR1 and CDR2 are SGHAT and FQDESV (reference sequence). V was pared by 1 base and J by 7 bases, with 8 bases of the junction left unmatched. The CDR3 loop spans 16 amino acids. The CDR3 DNA follows: TGTGCCAGCAGCTTAGATTTCAGGGGGCTTCTCGGGGAGCTGTTTTTT. This gives the protein CASSLDFRGLLGELFF. The whole variable domain, remainder taken from reference TRBV11-1 and TRBJ2-2, is EAEVAQSPRYKITEKSQAVAFWCDPISGHATLYWYRQILGQGPELLVQFQDESVVDDSQLPKDRFSAERLKGVDSTLKIQPAELGDSAMYLCASSLDFRGLLGELFFGEGSRLTVL.

The chain recombines TRBV4-1 with TRBJ1-1; tentatively, D is TRBD1 (6 bases). V was shortened by 10 bases and J by 0 bases, with 15 bases between the two germline ends. Germline V gene sequence: CDR1 MGHRA, CDR2 YSYEKL. The CDR3 length is 14 residues. CDR3 protein: CATRLDRMNTEAFF. DNA for the CDR3: TGCGCCACCCGATTAGACAGGATGAACACTGAAGCTTTCTTT.

The chain links TRBV6-5 to TRBJ2-1, with TRBD1 matching over 7 bases. The CDR3 length is 12 residues. V shed 9 bases, J shed 9 bases, and the junction held 8 bases outside the gene matches. Germline V gives CDR1 MNHEY, CDR2 SVGAGI. CDR3 in amino acids: CASREGAGEQFF. CDR3 nucleotides: TGTGCCAGTCGAGAGGGGGCGGGTGAGCAGTTCTTC.

This rearrangement joins TRBV12-5 to TRBJ1-5, with D unresolved. CDR3 length equals 14 residues. Germline V CDR1 and CDR2: LGHNT, FRNRAP. V was shortened by 5 bases and J by 4 bases, with 12 bases between the two germline ends. CDR3 in amino acids: CASGLGLANQPQHF. The CDR3 coding sequence is TGTGCTAGTGGTCTGGGTCTGGCAAATCAGCCCCAGCATTTT.

The chain is built from TRBV6-6 and TRBJ2-1; D possibly corresponds to TRBD2 (6 bases). The CDR3 spans 14 residues. Germline V gene sequence: CDR1 MNHNY, CDR2 SVGAGI (reference sequence). Trimming cost V 5 bases and J 4 bases, with 12 bases left between them. The DNA for the CDR3 is TGTGCCAGCAGTAAGGACTATAGTTACAATGAGCAGTTCTTC. It codes for CASSKDYSYNEQFF.

On this clone itself: The junction shows a germline mismatch at one end, possibly a read error. The chain combines TRBV18 with TRBJ1-1; unclear D gene. Germline V gene data show CDR1 as KGHSH and CDR2 as LQKENI. The length of the CDR3 is 13 residues. The CDR3 DNA reads TGTGCCAGCTCACCATTTGGCGACACAGAAGCTTTCTTT. Translating it yields CASSPFGDTEAFF.

This clone was found once. The chain joins TRBV24-1 to TRBJ2-3, with a possible D match to TRBD1 (5 bases). The CDR3 totals 13 residues. CDR1 is KGHDR and CDR2 is SFDVKD in the germline V gene. V was trimmed by 5 bases and J by 8 bases, leaving 13 bases between them. This chain's CDR3 is CATSGGPGPTQYF. As DNA, the CDR3 is TGTGCCACCAGTGGGGGCCCGGGTCCTACGCAGTATTTT.

The chain joins TRBV19 to TRBJ1-1; the match to TRBD1 covers 10 bases. CDR1 LNHDA and CDR2 SQIVND come from the germline V gene (reference sequence). The trim removed 4 bases at V and 7 bases at J, leaving 6 bases unmatched. The CDR3 covers 14 residues. CDR3 nucleotides: TGTGCCAGTAGTACGGGACAGGGGTACGGTGAAGCTTTCTTT. This translates into CASSTGQGYGEAFF. The full variable domain, rest sourced from reference TRBV19 and TRBJ1-1, is DGGITQSPKYLFRKEGQNVTLSCEQNLNHDAMYWYRQDPGQGLRLIYYSQIVNDFQKGDIAEGYSVSREKKESFPLTVTSAQKNPTAFYLCASSTGQGYGEAFFGQGTRLTVV.

The chain links TRBV10-3 to TRBJ1-1; D not resolved. Trimming shortened V by 2 bases and J by 7 bases, and 11 bases separated the two germline ends. The germline gives CDR1 ENHRY, CDR2 SYGVKD. The CDR3 is made up of 13 amino acids. CDR3 loop: CAISERSRLEAFF. DNA for the CDR3: TGTGCCATCAGTGAGCGGTCCAGACTTGAAGCTTTCTTT.

V gene TRBV19 combines with J gene TRBJ1-1, with D tentatively TRBD1 (6 bases). The CDR3 sequence is 16 residues long. From germline, CDR1 is LNHDA and CDR2 SQIVND (reference sequence). The ends were cut back, 3 bases at V and 5 bases at J, with 19 bases in the middle. CDR3 sequence reads: CASSIRLQGLGTEAFF. As DNA, the CDR3 is TGTGCCAGTAGTATCCGGCTACAGGGATTGGGGACTGAAGCTTTCTTT.

This rearrangement joins TRBV2 to TRBJ1-4; TRBD1 aligns across 7 bases. The junction had 9 bases not matched to a gene; V was cut back by 8 bases and J by 0 bases. Germline V gives CDR1 SNHLY, CDR2 FYNNEI. This CDR3 contains 16 residues. This CDR3 reads CASGGGTEATNEKLFF. The CDR3 DNA sequence: TGTGCCAGCGGCGGGGGGACAGAAGCAACTAATGAAAAACTGTTTTTT.

The V and J genes are TRBV5-6 and TRBJ1-4; 7 positions agree with TRBD1. Germline values: CDR1 SGHDT, CDR2 YYEEEE. V lost 4 bases, J lost 8 bases, and 14 bases stayed unmatched. The CDR3 is 16 residues long. The CDR3, as DNA: TGTGCCAGCAGCGTTGGAAGCAGGGGGAGAGGAGAAAAACTGTTTTTT. As protein: CASSVGSRGRGEKLFF.

This chain joins TRBV7-3 and TRBJ1-5; TRBD1 is a possible D gene (5 bases). CDR3 length: 15 amino acids. CDR1 is SGHTA and CDR2 is FQGTGA in the germline V gene. The germline V and J ends were trimmed by 5 bases and 1 base, with 12 bases remaining between them. In DNA, the CDR3 is TGTGCCAGCAGCGGGACTCCTAGGAGCAATCAGCCCCAGCATTTT. This sequence encodes CASSGTPRSNQPQHF. Using reference TRBV7-3 and TRBJ1-5 for the parts outside the CDR3, the full variable domain is GAGVSQTPSNKVTEKGKYVELRCDPISGHTALYWYRQSLGQGPEFLIYFQGTGAADDSGLPNDRFFAVRPEGSVSTLKIQRTERGDSAVYLCASSGTPRSNQPQHFGDGTRLSIL.

V is TRBV5-4 and J is TRBJ1-2, with D possibly TRBD1 on 5 matching bases. The CDR3 runs 15 residues. Per germline, CDR1 SGHNT and CDR2 YYREEE (reference sequence). With 6 bases removed from V and 4 bases from J, the gap between germline ends came to 19 bases. The CDR3 bases are TGTGCCAGCAACCGGGCGGGGGTAGTCGGCTATGGCTACACCTTC. Amino acids: CASNRAGVVGYGYTF.